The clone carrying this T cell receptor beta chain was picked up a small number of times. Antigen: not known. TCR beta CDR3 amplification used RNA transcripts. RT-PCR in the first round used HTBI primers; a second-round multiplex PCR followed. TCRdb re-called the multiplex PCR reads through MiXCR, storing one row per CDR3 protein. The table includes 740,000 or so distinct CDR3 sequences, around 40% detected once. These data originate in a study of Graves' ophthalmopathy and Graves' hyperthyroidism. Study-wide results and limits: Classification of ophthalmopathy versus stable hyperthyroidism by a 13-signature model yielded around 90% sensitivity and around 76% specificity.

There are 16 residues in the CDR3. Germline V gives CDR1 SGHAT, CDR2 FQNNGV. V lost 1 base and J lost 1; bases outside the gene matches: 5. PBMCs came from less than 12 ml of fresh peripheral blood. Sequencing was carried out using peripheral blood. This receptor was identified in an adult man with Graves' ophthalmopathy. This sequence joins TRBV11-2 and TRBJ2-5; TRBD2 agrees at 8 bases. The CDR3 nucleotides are TGTGCCAGCAGCTTAGTGGTAGCGGGGATCCAAGAGACCCAGTACTTC. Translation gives CASSLVVAGIQETQYF.